The rows below give T cell receptor beta chains drawn from one sample of a study of cytomegalovirus exposure and HLA in healthy donors. Repertoires were generated with immunoSEQ multiplex PCR, while TCRdb's copy carries only in-frame clones and drops some. This listing includes 95,000 to 150,000 clones. Sample: PBMCs. These receptors all stem from a man between 18 and 29 years old in good health and CMV-seronegative. CDR3s include the opening cysteine and the closing phenylalanine or tryptophan. The D gene is left open where the match is weak.

TRBJ2-7	TRBD1	TRBV6-5	CASSATGGPYEQYF	TGTGCCAGCAGTGCGACAGGGGGGCCTTACGAGCAGTACTTC
TRBJ2-7	-	TRBV28	CASSLRVETYEQYF	TGTGCCAGCAGTTTACGGGTGGAGACCTACGAGCAGTACTTC
TRBJ2-7	TRBD1	TRBV7-2	CASSLPGQGNEQYF	TGTGCCAGCAGCCTCCCGGGACAGGGGAATGAGCAGTACTTC
TRBJ2-6	-	TRBV10-3	CAIRDIPTGANALTF	TGTGCCATCAGGGACATACCCACTGGGGCCAACGCCCTGACTTTC
TRBJ1-1	TRBD1	TRBV18	CASSSTGFAEAFF	TGTGCCAGCTCATCGACAGGGTTTGCTGAAGCTTTCTTT
TRBJ2-7	TRBD2	TRBV9	CASSTAGTSGLYEQYF	TGTGCCAGCAGCACCGCCGGGACTAGCGGATTATACGAGCAGTACTTC
TRBJ2-1	TRBD2	TRBV5-1	CASSLRRLADNEQFF	TGCGCCAGCAGCTTGAGGCGACTAGCGGACAATGAGCAGTTCTTC
TRBJ2-4	TRBD2	TRBV14	CASSHWLAGEGIQYF	TGTGCCAGCAGCCATTGGTTAGCGGGAGAAGGCATTCAGTACTTC
TRBJ1-2	-	TRBV6-6	CASSSPDIFFYTF	TGTGCCAGCAGCTCGCCCGACATCTTCTTCTACACCTTC
TRBJ1-2	-	TRBV5-6	CASSGEEGDYGYTF	TGTGCCAGCAGCGGGGAGGAGGGCGACTATGGCTACACCTTC
TRBJ2-2	-	TRBV9	CASRAGTLVLNTGELFF	TGTGCCAGCAGAGCCGGGACACTAGTACTAAACACCGGGGAGCTGTTTTTT
TRBJ2-7	-	TRBV7-6	CASSLASSEQYF	TGTGCCAGCAGCTTAGCTTCCTCCGAGCAGTACTTC
TRBJ2-5	-	TRBV5-5	CASSLGHPARETQYF	TGTGCCAGCAGCTTGGGCCACCCTGCCAGGGAGACCCAGTACTTC
TRBJ2-1	-	TRBV10-2	CASSEPQGRSYNEQFF	TGCGCCAGCAGTGAACCACAGGGTAGGTCCTACAATGAGCAGTTCTTC
TRBJ2-2	-	TRBV6-1	CASRHEDLNTGELFF	TGTGCCAGCAGGCACGAGGATTTAAACACCGGGGAGCTGTTTTTT
TRBJ2-7	-	TRBV7-2	CASSKVPGLGSYEQYF	TGTGCCAGCAGCAAAGTACCGGGACTCGGATCCTACGAGCAGTACTTC
TRBJ2-7	TRBD1	TRBV2	CASSYRQGAREQYF	TGTGCCAGCAGTTACAGACAGGGGGCGAGGGAGCAGTACTTC
TRBJ1-5	-	TRBV15	CATSSRGSGQPQHF	TGTGCCACCAGCTCCCGGGGGAGCGGTCAGCCCCAGCATTTT
TRBJ2-7	-	TRBV7-9	CASSLEGLGGEQYF	TGTGCCAGCAGCTTAGAAGGCCTGGGGGGTGAGCAGTACTTC
TRBJ1-1	-	TRBV7-9	CAISGDLGTEAFF	TGTGCCATTTCCGGGGATTTAGGGACTGAAGCTTTCTTT